The rows below give T cell receptor beta chains drawn from one sample of a study of T cell repertoires in aging, cancer and after chemotherapy. TCRdb fed the multiplex PCR reads into MiXCR, producing one record per CDR3 protein. The data hold some 10,000 distinct CDR3 sequences, with more than 35% observed a single time. The sequencing input was blood. All receptors come from a human donor in good health. Each CDR3 is given with its conserved first and last residue. A D gene is named only where the DNA matches it firmly. Rows may omit the clone size; those that give it use once, few, many or a size class.

DNA: TGTGCCAGTAGTGGAATGCGGGAGGGCCTATACTACGAGCAGTACTTC
CDR3: CASSGMREGLYYEQYF
J: TRBJ2-7
size: few
V: TRBV7-3
D: TRBD2

DNA: TGCAGTGCTATATTACCGACTAGCGGGAGAAACTACAATGAGCAGTTCTTC
CDR3: CSAILPTSGRNYNEQFF
J: TRBJ2-1
size: -
V: TRBV20-1
D: TRBD2

DNA: TGTGCCTGGAGTGTACTGACCGGGGGCTACACCTTC
CDR3: CAWSVLTGGYTF
J: TRBJ1-2
size: medium-sized
V: TRBV30
D: -

DNA: TGTGCCACCAGTGACCGAACAGGCCCGGGGGCCAACGTCCTGACTTTC
CDR3: CATSDRTGPGANVLTF
J: TRBJ2-6
size: -
V: TRBV24-1
D: -

DNA: TGCAGTGCTACGTCTGCCTACTCCGCCCGGGCACAGCCCCAGCATTTT
CDR3: CSATSAYSARAQPQHF
J: TRBJ1-5
size: few
V: TRBV20-1
D: -

DNA: TGTGCCAGCAGTCTTACTAGGACAGGGGCCAATGAGCAGTTCTTC
CDR3: CASSLTRTGANEQFF
J: TRBJ2-1
size: -
V: TRBV11-1
D: TRBD1

DNA: TGTGCCAGCAGCCCAGGACAGGGGATCGGTCAGCCCCAGCATTTT
CDR3: CASSPGQGIGQPQHF
J: TRBJ1-5
size: few
V: TRBV12-3/TRBV12-4
D: TRBD1

DNA: TGCAGTGCTAGAGATAACCTTCTTTCAGCGGGGGACATCCTAAGCTCCTACAATGAGCAGTTCTTC
CDR3: CSARDNLLSAGDILSSYNEQFF
J: TRBJ2-1
size: -
V: TRBV20-1
D: TRBD2

DNA: TGTGCCAGCAGTCACAGGGGGCGCGATGGCTACACCTTC
CDR3: CASSHRGRDGYTF
J: TRBJ1-2
size: -
V: TRBV28
D: TRBD1

DNA: TGTGCCAGCAGCCAAGGATCGACGTCGGATGGCTACACCTTC
CDR3: CASSQGSTSDGYTF
J: TRBJ1-2
size: few
V: TRBV6-5
D: -

DNA: TGTGCCACCAGTGATCGGATACAGGGGAAAGGGATCCACTTC
CDR3: CATSDRIQGKGIHF
J: TRBJ2-7
size: -
V: TRBV24-1
D: TRBD1

DNA: TGTGCCAGCAGTTACACGCGGGGGGCCTACGAGCAGTACTTC
CDR3: CASSYTRGAYEQYF
J: TRBJ2-7
size: few
V: TRBV27
D: TRBD2

DNA: TGTGCCAGCAGCTTGGTTGTGGCGACAGCTAATACCGGGGAGCTGTTTTTT
CDR3: CASSLVVATANTGELFF
J: TRBJ2-2
size: -
V: TRBV7-9
D: -

DNA: TGCAGTGCTAGAGTCCACTATAGCAATCAGCCCCAGCATTTT
CDR3: CSARVHYSNQPQHF
J: TRBJ1-5
size: -
V: TRBV20-1
D: -

DNA: TGTGCCAGCAGCCTAGAACCATTCTCACAGGGGAACTATGGCTACACCTTC
CDR3: CASSLEPFSQGNYGYTF
J: TRBJ1-2
size: -
V: TRBV7-6
D: TRBD1

DNA: TGCAGCGCTTCCAAGGGGAACAGGGTGGGCGCGCCCCAGCATTTT
CDR3: CSASKGNRVGAPQHF
J: TRBJ1-5
size: -
V: TRBV29-1
D: -

DNA: TGTGCCAGCAGCTTGTTACCCCGGGATAACGTCCTGACTTTC
CDR3: CASSLLPRDNVLTF
J: TRBJ2-6
size: -
V: TRBV5-6
D: -

DNA: TGTGCCAGCAGCTTAGATTCAGATACGCAGTATTTT
CDR3: CASSLDSDTQYF
J: TRBJ2-3
size: few
V: TRBV7-2
D: -

DNA: TGTGCCAGCAGTTTATGCAGACAGGGAATCTGCAATGAGCAGTTCTTC
CDR3: CASSLCRQGICNEQFF
J: TRBJ2-1
size: few
V: TRBV28
D: TRBD1

DNA: TGTGCCAGCAGCTTAGGAGATAGTGTGGATACGCAGTATTTT
CDR3: CASSLGDSVDTQYF
J: TRBJ2-3
size: once
V: TRBV7-3
D: -

DNA: TGTGCCAGCTCGAAAGCGGGGGCCCCGGCAGATACGCAGTATTTT
CDR3: CASSKAGAPADTQYF
J: TRBJ2-3
size: -
V: TRBV27
D: TRBD2

DNA: TGTGCCAGCAGGAGACTAGCGGGATATAGGGAGACCCAGTACTTC
CDR3: CASRRLAGYRETQYF
J: TRBJ2-5
size: once
V: TRBV28
D: TRBD2

DNA: TGTGCCAGTAGTCGAAGGGTGTTGGGCGTGGGTCAGCCCCAGCATTTT
CDR3: CASSRRVLGVGQPQHF
J: TRBJ1-5
size: -
V: TRBV19
D: -

DNA: TGCAGCGTCCGGGGGACGAACACTGAAGCTTTCTTT
CDR3: CSVRGTNTEAFF
J: TRBJ1-1
size: few
V: TRBV29-1
D: -

DNA: TGTGCCAGCAGTGGGGAGTTTGGCAATCAGCCCCAGCATTTT
CDR3: CASSGEFGNQPQHF
J: TRBJ1-5
size: few
V: TRBV6-1
D: -

DNA: TGCAGTGCTAGAGATCACAGGGCAACCACTGAAGCTTTCTTT
CDR3: CSARDHRATTEAFF
J: TRBJ1-1
size: few
V: TRBV20-1
D: -

DNA: TGCAGCGCCGCCTTGCTCCGGGACGAGCAGTACTTC
CDR3: CSAALLRDEQYF
J: TRBJ2-7
size: -
V: TRBV29-1
D: -

DNA: TGTGCCAGCAAGGGGAGCGGGAGCTCCTACGAGCAGTACTTC
CDR3: CASKGSGSSYEQYF
J: TRBJ2-7
size: -
V: TRBV11-2
D: TRBD2

DNA: TGCAGCGTTACTGGGGACGGATCAACTAATGAAAAACTGTTTTTT
CDR3: CSVTGDGSTNEKLFF
J: TRBJ1-4
size: few
V: TRBV29-1
D: -

DNA: TGTGCCAGCAGTTTCCGGCTAGCGGGAGGGTACAATGAGCAGTTCTTC
CDR3: CASSFRLAGGYNEQFF
J: TRBJ2-1
size: -
V: TRBV27
D: TRBD2

DNA: TGTGCCTGGACCCCCAGGGGTAGGGGCGAGCAGTACTTC
CDR3: CAWTPRGRGEQYF
J: TRBJ2-7
size: few
V: TRBV30
D: -

DNA: TGTGCCAGCATAGATAGAGGGATAGGCTACGAGCAGTACTTC
CDR3: CASIDRGIGYEQYF
J: TRBJ2-7
size: few
V: TRBV6-1
D: -

DNA: TGCAGTGCTAGTAGGGCAGGGAGGAATCAGCCCCAGCATTTT
CDR3: CSASRAGRNQPQHF
J: TRBJ1-5
size: -
V: TRBV20-1
D: -

DNA: TGTGCCAGCAGGCTCAGGGAGAGCGGCTACGAGCAGTACTTC
CDR3: CASRLRESGYEQYF
J: TRBJ2-7
size: -
V: TRBV6-5
D: -

DNA: TGTGCCAGCAGCCCGGGGACAGGGGCCTATGGCTACACCTTC
CDR3: CASSPGTGAYGYTF
J: TRBJ1-2
size: -
V: TRBV7-9
D: TRBD1

DNA: TGTGCCAGCAGTTACTCGACGGGGACTGAAGCTTTCTTT
CDR3: CASSYSTGTEAFF
J: TRBJ1-1
size: -
V: TRBV6-5
D: -

DNA: TGTGCCACCAGTGACCGCAGGGGATCTGGCTATGGCTACACCTTC
CDR3: CATSDRRGSGYGYTF
J: TRBJ1-2
size: -
V: TRBV24-1
D: -

DNA: TGTGCCAGCAGTGGAACCAGGGTAAGCAATCAGCCCCAGCATTTT
CDR3: CASSGTRVSNQPQHF
J: TRBJ1-5
size: few
V: TRBV6-1
D: -

DNA: TGTGCCAGCACGAGGGGAGGGGAGCTGTTTTTT
CDR3: CASTRGGELFF
J: TRBJ2-2
size: few
V: TRBV7-9
D: -

DNA: TGTGCCGCCAGGGGACAGGGGGCCTGGGGCTACACCTTC
CDR3: CAARGQGAWGYTF
J: TRBJ1-2
size: few
V: TRBV19
D: TRBD1

DNA: TGTGCCAGCAGTGAACCCGGGACAGGGGCCGCCACCTTC
CDR3: CASSEPGTGAATF
J: TRBJ1-2
size: few
V: TRBV6-1
D: TRBD1

DNA: TGTGCCAGCAGTTTCGTGGCTAGCACGCAGTATTTT
CDR3: CASSFVASTQYF
J: TRBJ2-3
size: -
V: TRBV28
D: -

DNA: TGTGCCAGTAGACTTCTACCCAAAGGGGATGCTGGAAACACCATATATTTT
CDR3: CASRLLPKGDAGNTIYF
J: TRBJ1-3
size: -
V: TRBV19
D: -

DNA: TGTGCCAGCAGCTTAGGACTAGCGGGAGATACGCAGTATTTT
CDR3: CASSLGLAGDTQYF
J: TRBJ2-3
size: -
V: TRBV6-2/TRBV6-3
D: TRBD2

DNA: TGTGCCACCGTGTTGACAGCCAACACTGAAGCTTTCTTT
CDR3: CATVLTANTEAFF
J: TRBJ1-1
size: -
V: TRBV12-3/TRBV12-4
D: -

DNA: TGTGCCAGCAGTTTACTTGGACAGGTGAATAGTGGGGCCAACGTCCTGACTTTC
CDR3: CASSLLGQVNSGANVLTF
J: TRBJ2-6
size: few
V: TRBV28
D: TRBD1

DNA: TGTGCCTGGAGTGTACAGCGGGGGACAGATACGCAGTATTTT
CDR3: CAWSVQRGTDTQYF
J: TRBJ2-3
size: -
V: TRBV30
D: TRBD2

DNA: TGTGCCACCAGCAGAGGAGGGAGTACTAGCACAGATACGCAGTATTTT
CDR3: CATSRGGSTSTDTQYF
J: TRBJ2-3
size: few
V: TRBV15
D: -

DNA: TGTGCCAGCAGCTTGTTGAACAGTCTCTACGAGCAGTACTTC
CDR3: CASSLLNSLYEQYF
J: TRBJ2-7
size: -
V: TRBV7-2
D: -

DNA: TGTGCCAGCAGGCGACAGGGCTCGTACAATGAGCAGTTCTTC
CDR3: CASRRQGSYNEQFF
J: TRBJ2-1
size: -
V: TRBV6-1
D: TRBD1

DNA: TGTGCCAGCAGGGGGACAGGGGACCAGCCCCAGCATTTT
CDR3: CASRGTGDQPQHF
J: TRBJ1-5
size: -
V: TRBV6-5
D: TRBD1

DNA: TGTGCCAGTAGTAATGGTTGGGGGAGGGACACTGAAGCTTTCTTT
CDR3: CASSNGWGRDTEAFF
J: TRBJ1-1
size: -
V: TRBV19
D: -

DNA: TGCAGTGCTAGAGATGGACTAGCGGGGTACACAGATACGCAGTATTTT
CDR3: CSARDGLAGYTDTQYF
J: TRBJ2-3
size: -
V: TRBV20-1
D: TRBD2

DNA: TGCAGCGTCGCACAGGGGGCGTCTAATGAAAAACTGTTTTTT
CDR3: CSVAQGASNEKLFF
J: TRBJ1-4
size: few
V: TRBV29-1
D: TRBD1

DNA: TGTGCCAGCAGCTCCCTCGGGGGAGCGTCTAGCACAGATACGCAGTATTTT
CDR3: CASSSLGGASSTDTQYF
J: TRBJ2-3
size: -
V: TRBV7-9
D: -

DNA: TGTGCCAGTAGTATGACTAGCGGATCACAAGAGACCCAGTACTTC
CDR3: CASSMTSGSQETQYF
J: TRBJ2-5
size: few
V: TRBV19
D: TRBD2

DNA: TGTGCCAGCAGTTACTCGTTCTACAGTGAAGCTTTCTTT
CDR3: CASSYSFYSEAFF
J: TRBJ1-1
size: few
V: TRBV6-5
D: -